These 30 T cell receptor beta chains came from one sample sequenced in a study of T-cell memory formation after mild COVID-19. From the 5' RACE reads, TCRdb called clonotypes with MiXCR, one entry per CDR3 protein. The sample contains under 300,000 distinct CDR3 sequences, roughly 15% of which appear only once. The sequenced sample consisted of PBMCs or a T cell subset sorted from them (not recorded which). The receptor set was obtained from a man younger than 30 who had mild COVID-19 (a few samples of this study predate the infection). Cell type and time point are not known.

This clonotype has a handful of counts. V gene TRBV4-3 combines with J gene TRBJ2-7; the D is unclear. Between the trimmed V and J ends, which lost 0 bases and 3 bases, there was a span of 12 bases. Germline loops: CDR1 LGHNA, CDR2 YSLEER. This CDR3 region has 15 residues. The CDR3 nucleotides are TGCGCCAGCAGCCAAGATCTCCCCAGGTACTACGAGCAGTACTTC. Translated, it gives CASSQDLPRYYEQYF.

The chain is built from TRBV7-2 and TRBJ2-4, with D possibly called TRBD1 or TRBD2 (5 bases each). V lost 5 bases to trimming and J lost 8 bases, with 13 bases between them. The CDR3 length is 13 residues. The V gene's germline CDR1 is SGHTA and CDR2 FQGNSA. The CDR3 bases are TGTGCCAGCAGCCAGGGCCGAGGGGACATTCAGTACTTC. Translated, it gives CASSQGRGDIQYF.

This clonotype was seen many times. The rearrangement links TRBV7-2 to TRBJ1-1; 8 bases map to TRBD1. There are 13 residues in the CDR3. The junction had 3 bases not matched to a gene; V was cut back by 5 bases and J by 4 bases. CDR1 and CDR2 from the germline V gene are SGHTA and FQGNSA. The CDR3 reads CASSPDRATEAFF. Here the CDR3 DNA reads TGTGCCAGCAGCCCGGACAGGGCCACTGAAGCTTTCTTT.

This rearrangement joins TRBV9 to TRBJ2-1; D is perhaps TRBD2 (6 bases). Germline values: CDR1 SGDLS, CDR2 YYNGEE. The CDR3 runs 13 residues. Trimming removed 5 bases at V and 10 bases at J, with 16 bases between. DNA for the CDR3: TGTGCCAGCAGTGAAACGGGGGTAGGCGAGCAGTTCTTC. Encoded protein: CASSETGVGEQFF. The variable domain in full, completed from reference TRBV9 and TRBJ2-1, reads DSGVTQTPKHLITATGQRVTLRCSPRSGDLSVYWYQQSLDQGLQFLIQYYNGEERAKGNILERFSAQQFPDLHSELNLSSLELGDSALYFCASSETGVGEQFFGPGTRLTVL.

This clonotype was seen more than once but under ten times. The J gene is TRBJ2-7, the V gene TRBV6-5; D is perhaps TRBD1 or TRBD2 (5 bases each). The V gene's germline CDR1 is MNHEY and CDR2 SVGAGI. The CDR3 runs to 14 residues. The V and J ends lost 2 bases and 6 bases respectively, with 14 bases between them. CDR3 sequence (DNA): TGTGCCAGCAGTTACCTCGTGGGGGTCGGCGAGCAGTACTTC. Protein sequence: CASSYLVGVGEQYF.

This clonotype was recorded a few times. This chain joins TRBV7-3 and TRBJ2-3; perhaps TRBD2 as D (6 bases). The CDR3 consists of 12 residues. Trimming removed 7 bases from V and 5 bases from J, with 10 bases in between. Germline CDR1 reads SGHTA; CDR2 reads FQGTGA. Written as DNA, the CDR3 is TGTGCCAGCATCGACGGGGGAGATACGCAGTATTTT. The encoded protein is CASIDGGDTQYF.

In its sample, this clonotype was seen a few times. This chain joins TRBV28 and TRBJ1-1, with a possible D match to TRBD1 (5 bases). This CDR3 spans 13 amino acids. The ends were cut back, 7 bases at V and 1 base at J, with 10 bases in the middle. The germline V gene has CDR1 MDHEN and CDR2 SYDVKM. The CDR3 protein is CASKSGQNTEAFF. The CDR3 nucleotides are TGTGCCAGCAAATCAGGACAGAACACTGAAGCTTTCTTT.

CDR3 in amino acids: CASSLMTGGMSKNIQYF. DNA of the CDR3: TGCGCCAGCAGCCTAATGACGGGGGGCATGTCCAAAAACATTCAGTACTTC. The chain has TRBV5-1 and TRBJ2-4, with a possible D match to TRBD2 (7 bases). This CDR3 spans 17 amino acids. Germline V gene lookup returns CDR1 SGHRS and CDR2 YFSETQ. Deletions cut 4 bases from V and 2 bases from J, with 19 bases between.

This chain uses TRBV18 with TRBJ2-5; the match to TRBD2 covers 9 bases. Trimming removed 6 bases from V and 4 bases from J; junction bases left unmatched: 12. Germline assignment: CDR1 KGHSH and CDR2 LQKENI. The CDR3 is 16 residues long. CDR3 protein: CASSPYSSGGGETQYF. CDR3 sequence (DNA): TGTGCCAGCTCCCCGTACAGTAGCGGGGGAGGAGAGACCCAGTACTTC.

This chain uses TRBV10-3 with TRBJ2-7; 10 nucleotides align to TRBD1. Germline values: CDR1 ENHRY, CDR2 SYGVKD. V lost 8 bases, J lost 4 bases, and 8 bases stayed unmatched. CDR3 length equals 14 residues. The CDR3 loop reads CAISGTGARYEQYF. CDR3 DNA sequence: TGTGCCATCTCCGGGACAGGGGCTAGGTACGAGCAGTACTTC.

V is TRBV15 and J is TRBJ1-3; 7 nucleotides agree with TRBD1. J lost 7 bases, V lost 4 bases, and 7 bases had no gene match. CDR1 is LNHNV, CDR2 YYDKDF, per germline (reference sequence). CDR3 length equals 14 residues. CDR3 protein: CATSKRQGGNTIYF. CDR3 sequence (DNA): TGTGCCACCAGCAAGAGACAGGGTGGTAACACCATATATTTT.

This clonotype showed up just a few times. The chain recombines TRBV12-3 or TRBV12-4 with TRBJ1-2; D ambiguous. The germline V and J ends were trimmed by 3 bases and 4 bases, with 12 bases remaining between them. This CDR3 region has 14 residues. The CDR3 bases are TGTGCCAGCAGTTTTAATTCAGGCTCCTATGGCTACACCTTC. It is translated as CASSFNSGSYGYTF.

This clonotype was counted ten times or more. V is TRBV4-2 and J is TRBJ2-1; no reliable D call. The CDR3 consists of 13 residues. With 5 bases removed from V and 8 bases from J, the gap between germline ends came to 13 bases. Germline-derived CDR1 and CDR2 are LGHNA and YNFKEQ. CDR3 bases: TGTGCCAGCAGCTTTGGGCGGAAGGATGAGCAGTTCTTC. It encodes CASSFGRKDEQFF.

This clonotype was detected a few times. This chain connects TRBV5-1 to TRBJ2-3, with TRBD2 identical over 8 bases. CDR1 SGHRS and CDR2 YFSETQ come from the germline V gene. V shed 4 bases, J shed 0 bases, and the junction held 7 bases outside the gene matches. This CDR3 spans 16 amino acids. The CDR3, as DNA: TGCGCCAGCAGCCCGTTAGCGGGGACTAGCACAGATACGCAGTATTTT. It specifies CASSPLAGTSTDTQYF.

This clonotype was recorded many times. The CDR3 sequence: CASSDTGTGSADTQYF. The DNA for the CDR3 is TGTGCCAGCAGTGATACCGGGACAGGGAGTGCAGATACGCAGTATTTT. The chain links TRBV6-5 to TRBJ2-3, with 9 positions matching TRBD1. V trimming: 5 bases; J trimming: 4 bases; junction bases outside the gene matches: 10. From germline, CDR1 is MNHEY and CDR2 SVGAGI. This CDR3 is 16 amino acids long.

This sequence joins TRBV5-1 and TRBJ2-5, with D possibly being TRBD2 (6 bases). The CDR3 loop spans 14 amino acids. Between the trimmed V and J ends, which lost 5 bases and 2 bases, there was a span of 13 bases. CDR1 is SGHRS, CDR2 YFSETQ, per germline. As DNA, the CDR3 is TGCGCCAGCAGATCGGGACTGCCACAAGAGACCCAGTACTTC. Translated, it gives CASRSGLPQETQYF. The variable domain in full, completed from reference TRBV5-1 and TRBJ2-5, reads KAGVTQTPRYLIKTRGQQVTLSCSPISGHRSVSWYQQTPGQGLQFLFEYFSETQRNKGNFPGRFSGRQFSNSRSEMNVSTLELGDSALYLCASRSGLPQETQYFGPGTRLLVL.

This clonotype has only a few counts. V gene TRBV11-2 combines with J gene TRBJ1-1, with D unclear. CDR3 length: 12 amino acids. Germline V gene sequence: CDR1 SGHAT, CDR2 FQNNGV. With 1 base removed from V and 6 bases from J, the gap between germline ends came to 6 bases. The CDR3 protein is CASSLGAAEAFF. CDR3 coding DNA: TGTGCCAGCAGCTTAGGAGCCGCTGAAGCTTTCTTT.

CDR3 bases: TGTGCCAGCAGCTTACAAGGGTTCCGGGGAGAGACCCAGTACTTC. The encoded protein is CASSLQGFRGETQYF. This chain uses TRBV9 with TRBJ2-5; D might be TRBD2 (5 bases). V shed 4 bases and J shed 4 bases, with 17 bases lying between them. The CDR3 loop spans 15 amino acids. CDR1 SGDLS and CDR2 YYNGEE come from the germline V gene.

This rearrangement joins TRBV9 to TRBJ2-2; D unclear. CDR1 and CDR2 (germline): SGDLS, YYNGEE. V shed 1 base and J shed 0 bases, with 4 bases lying between them. This CDR3 spans 14 amino acids. CDR3 in DNA: TGTGCCAGCAGCGTAACATCGAACACCGGGGAGCTGTTTTTT. It codes for CASSVTSNTGELFF.

The chain joins TRBV19 to TRBJ2-7; 9 bases align to TRBD1. The germline V gene has CDR1 LNHDA and CDR2 SQIVND (reference sequence). V lost 6 bases, J lost 5 bases, and 2 bases stayed unmatched. CDR3 size: 12 residues. Here the CDR3 DNA reads TGTGCCAGTAGGGACAGGGGCGACGAGCAGTACTTC. Protein sequence: CASRDRGDEQYF.

This clonotype was seen only a few times. The rearrangement joins TRBV6-2 or TRBV6-3 to TRBJ2-1, with TRBD2 identical over 7 bases. The CDR3 is 15 residues long. Germline trimming cut 8 bases from V and 5 bases from J; bases unmatched to any gene: 12. In germline, CDR1 is MNHEY, CDR2 SVGEGT. CDR3 sequence reads: CASGYHRAGDNEQFF. In DNA, the CDR3 is TGTGCCAGCGGGTACCACCGGGCGGGGGACAATGAGCAGTTCTTC.

The chain has TRBV6-2 or TRBV6-3 and TRBJ1-2; 7 bases fit TRBD1. CDR3 length: 13 residues. Trimming took 6 bases from V and 8 from J; bases not matched to a gene: 9. Germline values: CDR1 MNHEY, CDR2 SVGEGT. CDR3: CASSYGQVDGYTF. The CDR3 DNA reads TGTGCCAGCAGCTATGGACAGGTTGACGGCTACACCTTC.

This clonotype was found many times. The rearrangement links TRBV4-3 to TRBJ2-3; no firm D call. This CDR3 has 13 amino acids. The V gene's germline CDR1 is LGHNA and CDR2 YSLEER. Trimming removed 3 bases at V and 8 bases at J, with 12 bases between. The CDR3 DNA sequence: TGCGCCAGCAGCCAGGACCTAGTCACTACGCAGTATTTT. Residues: CASSQDLVTTQYF.

This clonotype showed up just a few times. CDR3 nucleotide sequence: TGCGCCAGCAGCTTGGCCGGGGAGCGAGAGACCCAGTACTTC. Protein sequence: CASSLAGERETQYF. V and J are TRBV5-1 and TRBJ2-5; weak D call: TRBD2 (5 bases). The germline V and J ends were trimmed by 0 bases and 4 bases, with 10 bases remaining between them. The length of the CDR3 is 14 residues. Germline CDR1 is SGHRS and CDR2 is YFSETQ.

This clonotype was seen only a few times. The gene calls are TRBV7-6 and TRBJ2-2; unclear D gene. This CDR3 region has 14 residues. Per germline, CDR1 SGHVS and CDR2 FNYEAQ. V lost 3 bases and J lost 1, with 6 bases in between. CDR3 loop: CASSLNRNTGELFF. CDR3 DNA sequence: TGTGCCAGCAGCTTGAACAGGAACACCGGGGAGCTGTTTTTT.

This clonotype has at least ten counts. The rearrangement links TRBV5-1 to TRBJ2-2; D uncertain. The germline CDR1 and CDR2 sequences are SGHRS and YFSETQ. The germline V and J ends were trimmed by 0 bases and 2 bases, with 11 bases remaining between them. The CDR3 loop spans 16 amino acids. This chain's CDR3 is CASSLAFATNTGELFF. The CDR3 bases are TGCGCCAGCAGCTTGGCCTTTGCCACCAACACCGGGGAGCTGTTTTTT.

This clonotype was seen at least ten times. V usage is TRBV12-3 or TRBV12-4 and J usage is TRBJ2-7, with 10 bases matching TRBD1. There are 13 residues in the CDR3. V shed 5 bases and J 7 bases; nucleotides not matched to a gene: 5. This CDR3 reads CASSRQGAEEQYV. The CDR3 DNA reads as TGTGCCAGCAGTCGACAGGGGGCGGAAGAGCAGTACGTC.

This clonotype has a handful of counts. This chain joins TRBV18 and TRBJ1-1; D possibly corresponds to TRBD1 (5 bases). This CDR3 has 13 residues. From germline, CDR1 is KGHSH and CDR2 LQKENI. V shed 3 bases and J shed 8 bases, with 13 bases lying between them. The CDR3 is CASSPQERTEAFF. CDR3 nucleotide sequence: TGTGCCAGCTCACCCCAAGAACGGACAGAAGCTTTCTTT.

V and J are TRBV4-3 and TRBJ1-2; the D is unclear. Germline V gene lookup returns CDR1 LGHNA and CDR2 YSLEER. This CDR3 has 16 amino acids. Trimming stripped 1 base from V and 5 bases from J, with 17 bases between. The CDR3 nucleotides read TGCGCCAGCAGCCAAGGGGAAACTCGCCGGCCTTATGGCTACACCTTC. Translation gives CASSQGETRRPYGYTF.

The rearrangement links TRBV20-1 to TRBJ1-2; D gene unclear. In germline, CDR1 is DFQATT, CDR2 SNEGSKA (reference sequence). The V end lost 6 bases, the J end lost 4 bases, and 15 bases lay between the germline ends. The CDR3 spans 13 residues. The CDR3: CSALSGETYGYTF. The DNA of the CDR3 is TGCAGTGCGCTTAGTGGGGAGACCTATGGCTACACCTTC.